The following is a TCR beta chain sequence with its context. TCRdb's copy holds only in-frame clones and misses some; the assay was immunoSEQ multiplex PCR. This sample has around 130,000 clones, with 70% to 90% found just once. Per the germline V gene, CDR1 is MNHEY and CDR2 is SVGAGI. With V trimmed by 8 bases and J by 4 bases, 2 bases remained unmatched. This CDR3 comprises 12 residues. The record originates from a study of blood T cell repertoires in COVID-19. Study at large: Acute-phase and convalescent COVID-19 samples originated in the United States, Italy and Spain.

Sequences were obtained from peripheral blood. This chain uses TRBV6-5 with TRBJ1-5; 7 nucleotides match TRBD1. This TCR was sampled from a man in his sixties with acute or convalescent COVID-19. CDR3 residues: CASGTDNQPQHF. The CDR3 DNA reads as TGTGCCAGCGGGACAGATAATCAGCCCCAGCATTTT.